This T cell receptor beta chain is drawn from a study of identical twins. All donors were healthy Caucasians. V gave up 1 base and J gave up 1 base, with 4 bases separating them. Germline values: CDR1 SGHTA, CDR2 FQGNSA. The CDR3 is 14 residues long. This clonotype was recorded many times. What it binds is not known. TCRdb used MiXCR to reprocess the 5' RACE reads, holding one entry per CDR3 protein. The data contain about 150,000 distinct CDR3 sequences, around 3.4% of them singletons. Overall study results and limits: Beta out-of-frame sequences showed weaker excess twin sharing.

The clonotype comes from a man aged 18 to 29 in good health. Material for sequencing was memory T cells sorted from blood. The rearrangement joins TRBV7-2 to TRBJ1-4; D remains unclear. The CDR3 DNA sequence: TGTGCCAGCAGCTTAGGGGGAACTAATGAAAAACTGTTTTTT. This codes for CASSLGGTNEKLFF. The whole variable domain, remainder taken from reference TRBV7-2 and TRBJ1-4, is GAGVSQSPSNKVTEKGKDVELRCDPISGHTALYWYRQSLGQGLEFLIYFQGNSAPDKSGLPSDRFSAERTGGSVSTLTIQRTQQEDSAVYLCASSLGGTNEKLFFGSGTQLSVL.